Presented here are 27 T cell receptor beta chains from one specimen sequenced in a study of T-cell memory formation after mild COVID-19. TCRdb re-called the 5' RACE reads with MiXCR, one entry per CDR3 protein. The data show approximately 300,000 distinct CDR3 sequences, over 7% seen once. The specimen sequenced was PBMCs or a T cell subset sorted from them (not recorded which). The receptors originated from a young man who had mild COVID-19 (a few samples of this study predate the infection). Cell type and time point are not known.

This clonotype was seen ten or more times. The V gene is TRBV29-1, the J gene TRBJ2-1, with D possibly TRBD2 on 7 matching bases. The V gene's germline CDR1 is SQVTM and CDR2 ANQGSEA. The CDR3 is 14 residues long. V was clipped by 3 bases and J by 3 bases, with 12 bases between them. The DNA for the CDR3 is TGCAGCGTTGAGGGGAGGGGACACTACAATGAGCAGTTCTTC. This codes for CSVEGRGHYNEQFF.

This clonotype was seen more than once but under ten times. CDR3 DNA: TGTGCCAGCAGTTTATCGGGGGGACAGGGGTACTATGGCTACACCTTC. Translating gives CASSLSGGQGYYGYTF. The chain is built from TRBV27 and TRBJ1-2; 10 positions match TRBD1. In germline, CDR1 is MNHEY, CDR2 SMNVEV (reference sequence). V shed 0 bases and J 3 bases; nucleotides not matched to a gene: 4. CDR3 length: 16 amino acids.

Only a few counts were recorded for this clonotype. The chain recombines TRBV13 with TRBJ1-2, with a tentative D call TRBD1 (6 bases). V lost 4 bases, J lost 4 bases, and 13 bases lay in between. The CDR3 is 14 amino acids. Germline V gene lookup returns CDR1 PRHDT and CDR2 FYEKMQ (reference sequence). Here the CDR3 reads CASSSQRQVYGYTF. CDR3 DNA: TGTGCCAGCAGCTCACAAAGACAGGTCTATGGCTACACCTTC.

This clonotype showed up many times. V gene TRBV20-1 combines with J gene TRBJ2-1; no definite D call. The CDR3 length is 11 residues. Germline assignment: CDR1 DFQATT and CDR2 SNEGSKA (reference sequence). Trimming cost V 4 bases and J 5 bases, with 6 bases left between them. CDR3 amino acids: CSANGNNEQFF. In DNA, the CDR3 is TGCAGTGCTAATGGTAACAATGAGCAGTTCTTC.

The sample holds many counts of this clonotype. This rearrangement joins TRBV20-1 to TRBJ2-2, with D perhaps matching TRBD2 (5 bases). The CDR3 loop spans 17 amino acids. With 2 bases removed from V and 3 bases from J, the gap between germline ends came to 19 bases. The germline gives CDR1 DFQATT, CDR2 SNEGSKA (reference sequence). CDR3 sequence (DNA): TGCAGTGCTAGACCCGGACTTAGGCGGGCGGACACCGGGGAGCTGTTTTTT. This gives the protein CSARPGLRRADTGELFF.

A few counts support this clonotype. V usage is TRBV25-1 and J usage is TRBJ2-3, with D possibly being TRBD1 (5 bases). Germline values: CDR1 MGHDK, CDR2 SYGVNS. The CDR3 spans 15 residues. Deletions cut 8 bases from V and 2 bases from J, with 17 bases between. CDR3 region: CASRTTGRATDTQYF. The CDR3 DNA reads as TGTGCCAGCCGAACCACCGGCAGGGCCACAGATACGCAGTATTTT.

V is TRBV4-1 and J is TRBJ2-5; 14 positions match TRBD2. Germline V gene sequence: CDR1 MGHRA, CDR2 YSYEKL. This CDR3 is 18 amino acids long. V gave up 3 bases and J gave up 4 bases; unmatched junction bases: 10. DNA of the CDR3: TGCGCCAGCAGCCACGTCGGACTAGCGGGGGGAGGACGAGAGACCCAGTACTTC. Translating gives CASSHVGLAGGGRETQYF.

This clonotype has more than one count but fewer than ten. The chain is built from TRBV12-3 or TRBV12-4 and TRBJ2-2; D unresolved. Trimming shortened V by 3 bases and J by 2 bases, and 7 bases separated the two germline ends. The CDR3 extends over 14 amino acids. The CDR3 here is CASSFYGNTGELFF. The CDR3 coding sequence is TGTGCCAGCAGTTTTTACGGCAACACCGGGGAGCTGTTTTTT.

The chain combines TRBV6-6 with TRBJ1-3; D call uncertain. CDR3 length equals 12 residues. Trimming cost V 6 bases and J 4 bases, with 7 bases left between them. Per germline, CDR1 MNHNY and CDR2 SVGAGI (reference sequence). The CDR3 protein is CASRVRGNTIYF. The CDR3 nucleotides are TGTGCCAGCAGGGTGAGAGGAAACACCATATATTTT.

This clonotype was recorded at least ten times. V usage is TRBV9 and J usage is TRBJ2-5; tentative D call: TRBD1 (6 bases). V was clipped by 4 bases and J by 1 base, with 20 bases between them. CDR3 size: 17 residues. The germline V gene encodes CDR1 SGDLS and CDR2 YYNGEE. CDR3 in DNA: TGTGCCAGCAGCTTACCCGGGACAAACCAATTCCAAGAGACCCAGTACTTC. Its translation: CASSLPGTNQFQETQYF.

The table lists this clonotype with a few counts. This chain uses TRBV30 with TRBJ1-6; 7 bases are a match to TRBD1. Germline CDR1 GTSNPN, CDR2 SVGIG (reference sequence). After removal of 2 bases from V and 5 bases from J, the junction contained 3 bases not matched to a gene. The CDR3 runs to 14 residues. CDR3 bases: TGTGCCTGGAGTCTGGGACAGAATAATTCACCCCTCCACTTT. Protein sequence: CAWSLGQNNSPLHF.

This clonotype appeared a few times. For the CDR3, the DNA is TGTGCCAGCGTCTTCCAGGGGAACTATGGCTACACCTTC. Translating it yields CASVFQGNYGYTF. The V call is TRBV7-2, the J call TRBJ1-2; a weak D match, TRBD1 (6 bases). From germline, CDR1 is SGHTA and CDR2 FQGNSA. The CDR3 has 13 residues. V lost 8 bases and J lost 2, with 12 bases in between.

In nucleotides, the CDR3 is TGCAGCGTGAGGACGGGTGGAGACAATGAGCAGTTCTTC. This sequence encodes CSVRTGGDNEQFF. The J gene is TRBJ2-1, the V gene TRBV29-1; no reliable D call. CDR1 and CDR2 (germline): SQVTM, ANQGSEA. The ends were cut back, 6 bases at V and 5 bases at J, with 14 bases in the middle. The CDR3 consists of 13 residues.

This clonotype was picked up many times. V gene TRBV12-3 or TRBV12-4 combines with J gene TRBJ1-1; D is perhaps TRBD1 (6 bases). V shed 6 bases and J shed 8 bases, with 10 bases lying between them. The CDR3 is made up of 11 amino acids. The CDR3 region is CASRLTGEAFF. The CDR3 DNA reads as TGTGCCAGCAGACTTACAGGGGAAGCTTTCTTT.

This chain connects TRBV9 to TRBJ2-2; 9 bases fit TRBD1. The V and J ends lost 0 bases and 7 bases, in that order; junction bases with no gene match: 13. This CDR3 region has 18 residues. Germline loops: CDR1 SGDLS, CDR2 YYNGEE. CDR3 amino acids: CASSVAPPGQGRFGELFF. CDR3 DNA sequence: TGTGCCAGCAGCGTAGCCCCACCGGGACAGGGTAGATTCGGGGAGCTGTTTTTT.

This clonotype was counted a few times. V gene TRBV4-1 combines with J gene TRBJ2-4; perhaps TRBD2 as D (5 bases). Germline assignment: CDR1 MGHRA and CDR2 YSYEKL. CDR3 length: 19 amino acids. Between the trimmed V and J ends, which lost 3 bases and 1 base, there was a span of 22 bases. The CDR3 DNA follows: TGCGCCAGCAGCCACTTGCCCGGGGTGGCGGCTACCGCCAAAAACATTCAGTACTTC. Translating it yields CASSHLPGVAATAKNIQYF.

The chain joins TRBV7-2 to TRBJ2-7; D is unresolved. This CDR3 has 15 residues. The V gene lost 1 base and the J gene lost 2 bases, with 12 bases spanning the gap. Germline lookup yields CDR1 SGHTA and CDR2 FQGNSA. The chain's CDR3 is CASSLGLGSAYEQYF. Here the CDR3 DNA reads TGTGCCAGCAGCTTAGGTCTCGGCAGTGCCTACGAGCAGTACTTC.

This clonotype was observed a handful of times. The chain recombines TRBV5-5 with TRBJ2-1; 11 nucleotides match TRBD2. The CDR3 sequence is 16 residues long. Germline CDR1 and CDR2: SGHKS and YYEKEE (reference sequence). J was trimmed by 5 bases and V by 5 bases; bases with no gene match: 9. The CDR3 here is CASSPLAGAFNNEQFF. The CDR3 DNA reads as TGTGCCAGCAGTCCACTAGCGGGGGCCTTCAACAATGAGCAGTTCTTC.

In its sample, this clonotype was seen many times. The chain links TRBV28 to TRBJ2-5; D possibly corresponds to TRBD1 (5 bases). In germline, CDR1 is MDHEN, CDR2 SYDVKM. This CDR3 is built from 15 residues. Trimming removed 6 bases from V and 2 bases from J, with 16 bases in between. The CDR3 loop reads CASSRRQNLQETQYF. CDR3 DNA sequence: TGTGCCAGCAGCCGTAGACAGAATCTTCAAGAGACCCAGTACTTC.

This clonotype was observed many times. The gene calls are TRBV4-1 and TRBJ1-6; D is possibly TRBD1 (6 bases). V lost 2 bases, J lost 6 bases, and 11 bases lay in between. This CDR3 contains 15 residues. CDR1 and CDR2 from the germline V gene are MGHRA and YSYEKL. The chain's CDR3 is CASSQFGQTNSPLHF. CDR3 DNA: TGCGCCAGCAGCCAATTCGGACAGACTAATTCACCCCTCCACTTT.

This clonotype was seen only a few times. The CDR3 region is CASSLTSSGGAVDTQYF. In DNA, the CDR3 is TGTGCCAGCAGCTTAACGTCCAGCGGGGGGGCCGTAGATACGCAGTATTTT. This chain joins TRBV7-3 and TRBJ2-3; 10 bases match TRBD2. This CDR3 spans 17 amino acids. Germline values: CDR1 SGHTA, CDR2 FQGTGA. With V trimmed by 0 bases and J by 5 bases, 8 bases remained unmatched.

The chain links TRBV19 to TRBJ2-7, with a tentative D call TRBD2 (5 bases). Germline V gives CDR1 LNHDA, CDR2 SQIVND (reference sequence). The CDR3 is made up of 13 amino acids. The V end lost 4 bases, the J end lost 5 bases, and 12 bases lay between the germline ends. CDR3 region: CASSRTRGDEQYV. For the CDR3, the DNA is TGTGCCAGTAGTAGAACCCGGGGAGACGAGCAGTACGTC.

This clonotype has only a few counts. The chain joins TRBV20-1 to TRBJ1-2, with TRBD1 as a possible D gene (5 bases). V gave up 5 bases and J gave up 4 bases, with 14 bases separating them. This CDR3 is 13 amino acids long. The germline V gene has CDR1 DFQATT and CDR2 SNEGSKA (reference sequence). CDR3 bases: TGCAGTGCTGCAAAGGGGACGGCCTATGGCTACACCTTC. This codes for CSAAKGTAYGYTF.

V usage is TRBV12-3 or TRBV12-4 and J usage is TRBJ2-3; 8 bases match TRBD2. J gave up 4 bases and V 10 bases, and 10 bases lay outside the gene matches. The length of the CDR3 is 14 residues. DNA of the CDR3: TGTGCCATCTCGACTAGCGTGTTAGCAGATACGCAGTATTTT. As protein: CAISTSVLADTQYF.

The chain combines TRBV2 with TRBJ2-1; D may be TRBD1 (5 bases). Germline CDR1 and CDR2: SNHLY and FYNNEI. Trimming stripped 6 bases from V and 5 bases from J, with 11 bases between. The CDR3 loop spans 13 amino acids. CDR3 DNA: TGTGCCAGCAGAGAGACAGTTAACAATGAGCAGTTCTTC. This sequence encodes CASRETVNNEQFF.

The chain couples TRBV5-5 to TRBJ2-3; D perhaps matches TRBD1 (5 bases). Germline V CDR1 and CDR2: SGHKS, YYEKEE (reference sequence). The CDR3 totals 17 residues. V lost 1 base to trimming and J lost 4 bases, with 19 bases between them. As DNA, the CDR3 is TGTGCCAGCAGCTTGACCCCAGGGCCCTGGAGTGCAGATACGCAGTATTTT. Translated: CASSLTPGPWSADTQYF.

There are many counts of this clonotype. The chain carries TRBV5-1 and TRBJ2-5; 12 positions agree with TRBD2. The CDR3 totals 19 residues. The germline V gene has CDR1 SGHRS and CDR2 YFSETQ. V lost 0 bases to trimming and J lost 3 bases; unmatched junction nucleotides: 12. CDR3 in amino acids: CASSLVRTSGADTKETQYF. The CDR3 nucleotides are TGCGCCAGCAGCTTGGTCAGGACTAGCGGGGCGGATACTAAAGAGACCCAGTACTTC.